This T cell receptor (beta chain) is from a study of control samples from healthy donors and cancer patients. The length of the CDR3 is 16 residues. V shed 4 bases and J shed 5 bases, with 17 bases lying between them. Germline V gene sequence: CDR1 KGHDR, CDR2 SFDVKD. Clones were read by immunoSEQ multiplex PCR, and TCRdb kept only the in-frame ones, dropping some. The sample records around 150,000 clones, around nine tenths being singletons. This TCR was recovered from a man aged 25 to 40 in good health. The chain joins TRBV24-1 to TRBJ2-1; D tentatively fits TRBD1 or TRBD2 (5 bases each). The sequencing sample was made of blood. The DNA of the CDR3 is TGTGCCACCAGTGACTATGGGACGGGCAACCACAATGAGCAGTTCTTC. It yields the protein CATSDYGTGNHNEQFF.